This paragraph reports one T cell receptor beta chain. This specimen belongs to a study of identical twins. Germline loops: CDR1 SGHAT, CDR2 FQNNGV. The V end lost 5 bases, the J end lost 2 bases, and 9 bases lay between the germline ends. There are 13 residues in the CDR3. TCRdb re-called the 5' RACE reads with MiXCR, one entry per CDR3 protein. The data show about 520,000 distinct CDR3 sequences, approximately 22% seen once. These records were also assigned to another study, of T cells expressing NK-cell markers.

This clonotype originated in a woman under 30 in good health. Sample: CD4+ T cells sorted from blood. This chain links TRBV11-2 with TRBJ1-2; D gene uncertain. The CDR3, as DNA: TGTGCCAGCAGCGCTGGGTCCAACTATGGCTACACCTTC. Translation gives CASSAGSNYGYTF.